This TCR beta chain was recorded in a study of shared clonotypes between healthy human individuals. Comments on this clone: Its antigen is unidentified.

Study-wide points: Compared with clonotypes that all four donors shared, non-shared clonotypes had lower generation probabilities. Generally, naive subsets came out with larger estimated richness than memory subsets.

Here immunoSEQ multiplex PCR was the method, and the copy in TCRdb shows in-frame clones only, minus some. The table includes 2,500,000 or so clones, 93% detected once. Sample: naive CD4+ T cells from PBMCs. Subset defined: CD45RA+ positively selected. The TCR comes from a man younger than 30 in good health. Some clones in this sample may be carry-over from other donors' samples.

The CDR3 sequence: CATSGPDWGNEKLFF. The CDR3 nucleotides read TGTGCCACCAGCGGTCCCGATTGGGGTAATGAAAAACTGTTTTTT. The chain carries TRBV15 and TRBJ1-4; no reliable D call. Germline assignment: CDR1 LNHNV and CDR2 YYDKDF (reference sequence). Trimming removed 5 bases from V and 4 bases from J, with 14 bases in between. This CDR3 comprises 15 residues.